A single sample is the source of the 19 T cell receptor beta chains below, sequenced in a study of siplizumab effects on memory and regulatory T cells. Clones were sequenced by immunoSEQ multiplex PCR, and TCRdb holds only the in-frame ones, with some missing. The sample carries 100,000 or so clones, roughly 91% recorded once. The specimen was CD4+ T cells sorted from blood. These receptors were obtained from a human donor in good health.

V is TRBV7-8 and J is TRBJ2-5; D might be TRBD1 (5 bases). Trimming stripped 3 bases from V and 2 bases from J, with 10 bases between. The length of the CDR3 is 14 residues. The germline gives CDR1 SGHVS, CDR2 FQNEAQ. The CDR3 bases are TGTGCCAGCAGCTTTATACAGGAACAAGAGACCCAGTACTTC. Protein sequence: CASSFIQEQETQYF.

This sequence joins TRBV5-8 and TRBJ1-2, with a tentative D call TRBD1 (5 bases). The CDR3 contains 11 residues. CDR1 SGHTS and CDR2 YDEGEE come from the germline V gene. The ends were cut back, 4 bases at V and 8 bases at J, with 9 bases in the middle. The CDR3 loop is CASSNTGGYTF. The DNA of the CDR3 is TGTGCCAGCAGCAATACAGGAGGCTACACCTTC.

This chain joins TRBV14 and TRBJ1-1; D may be TRBD1 (5 bases). The CDR3 is 17 residues long. Germline V gives CDR1 SGHDN, CDR2 FVKESK. V gave up 1 base and J gave up 3 bases, with 18 bases separating them. CDR3 in DNA: TGTGCCAGCAGCCAAGGAGGTCGGGGGTTAATGTACACTGAAGCTTTCTTT. Translated, it gives CASSQGGRGLMYTEAFF.

The V and J genes are TRBV13 and TRBJ1-2, with D tentatively TRBD1 (6 bases). Germline-derived CDR1 and CDR2 are PRHDT and FYEKMQ (reference sequence). The V end lost 5 bases, the J end lost 4 bases, and 11 bases lay between the germline ends. The CDR3 runs to 13 residues. This CDR3 reads CASSPQGSYGYTF. DNA of the CDR3: TGTGCCAGCAGCCCACAGGGTAGCTATGGCTACACCTTC.

The chain couples TRBV5-6 to TRBJ1-1; D may be TRBD1 (5 bases). The germline V gene encodes CDR1 SGHDT and CDR2 YYEEEE. There are 14 residues in the CDR3. Trimming removed 2 bases at V and 4 bases at J, with 12 bases between. CDR3 amino acids: CASSLMGPTTEAFF. The CDR3 bases are TGTGCCAGCAGCTTAATGGGACCGACCACTGAAGCTTTCTTT.

This clone was seen once. CDR3 sequence: CASSQRTGTYGYTF. CDR3 in DNA: TGTGCCAGCAGCCAACGCACAGGGACCTATGGCTACACCTTC. The J gene is TRBJ1-2, the V gene TRBV14; maybe TRBD1 (6 bases). V was cut by 2 bases and J by 4 bases, with 11 bases left in between. The CDR3 is 14 residues long. The germline V gene has CDR1 SGHDN and CDR2 FVKESK.

The chain employs TRBV19 and TRBJ2-1; 12 nucleotides agree with TRBD2. Trimming removed 3 bases from V and 15 bases from J; junction bases left unmatched: 18. The germline V gene encodes CDR1 LNHDA and CDR2 SQIVND (reference sequence). This CDR3 comprises 17 residues. This CDR3 is CASSISYRLAGEAGRFF. DNA of the CDR3: TGTGCCAGTAGTATTAGTTATCGACTAGCGGGAGAAGCTGGGCGGTTCTTC.

J is TRBJ2-3 and V is TRBV6-1; 9 nucleotides agree with TRBD1. The CDR3 length is 14 residues. The germline CDR1 and CDR2 sequences are MNHNS and SASEGT. The junction had 3 bases not matched to a gene; V was cut back by 6 bases and J by 2 bases. The CDR3 protein is CASRDRGPTDTQYF. CDR3 in DNA: TGTGCCAGCAGGGACAGGGGTCCCACAGATACGCAGTATTTT.

The rearrangement links TRBV30 to TRBJ1-1, with D perhaps TRBD1 (5 bases). V was cut by 0 bases and J by 2 bases, with 16 bases left in between. Per the germline V gene, CDR1 is GTSNPN and CDR2 is SVGIG (reference sequence). The CDR3 extends over 16 amino acids. The CDR3 DNA follows: TGTGCCTGGAGTGTACGGCCCCTTGGGGGAAACACTGAAGCTTTCTTT. Its translation: CAWSVRPLGGNTEAFF.

This clone was detected only once. The genes are TRBV9 and TRBJ2-2; the D is unclear. The germline V and J ends were trimmed by 4 bases and 3 bases, with 13 bases remaining between them. The germline CDR1 and CDR2 sequences are SGDLS and YYNGEE. There are 15 residues in the CDR3. CDR3 sequence reads: CASSQSLGYTGELFF. CDR3 DNA: TGTGCCAGCAGCCAATCCCTGGGCTACACCGGGGAGCTGTTTTTT. The full variable domain, with the rest looked up from reference TRBV9 and TRBJ2-2, is DSGVTQTPKHLITATGQRVTLRCSPRSGDLSVYWYQQSLDQGLQFLIQYYNGEERAKGNILERFSAQQFPDLHSELNLSSLELGDSALYFCASSQSLGYTGELFFGEGSRLTVL.

The J gene is TRBJ2-7, the V gene TRBV5-8, with TRBD1 as a possible D gene (5 bases). The CDR3 consists of 16 residues. Germline lookup yields CDR1 SGHTS and CDR2 YDEGEE. Trimming cost V 2 bases and J 7 bases, with 22 bases left between them. In DNA form, the CDR3 reads TGTGCCAGCAGCTTAAGATTTTCCGGACACGTCAGGGAGCAGTACTTC. Its protein product is CASSLRFSGHVREQYF. Full variable domain (outside the CDR3, taken from reference TRBV5-8 and TRBJ2-7): EAGVTQSPTHLIKTRGQQATLRCSPISGHTSVYWYQQALGLGLQFLLWYDEGEERNRGNFPPRFSGRQFPNYSSELNVNALELEDSALYLCASSLRFSGHVREQYFGPGTRLTVT.

The chain recombines TRBV5-1 with TRBJ2-7; either TRBD1 or TRBD2 may supply D (6 bases each). Germline V gives CDR1 SGHRS, CDR2 YFSETQ. The length of the CDR3 is 15 residues. The V end was cut by 2 bases, the J end by 5 bases, with 17 bases between. The CDR3 DNA is TGCGCCAGCAGCTTAGGGGGGCAGGGTCGCAACGAGCAGTACTTC. Translation gives CASSLGGQGRNEQYF.

The chain has TRBV7-2 and TRBJ2-7; D unresolved. Germline loops: CDR1 SGHTA, CDR2 FQGNSA. V gave up 7 bases and J gave up 3 bases, with 16 bases separating them. CDR3 length: 14 residues. CDR3 sequence: CASTSASGNYEQYF. DNA for the CDR3: TGTGCCAGCACCTCGGCCAGTGGGAACTACGAGCAGTACTTC.

The chain joins TRBV5-1 to TRBJ2-3; tentatively, D is TRBD1 (6 bases). The CDR3 loop spans 15 amino acids. Germline-derived CDR1 and CDR2 are SGHRS and YFSETQ. Trimming cost V 3 bases and J 3 bases, with 14 bases left between them. CDR3 bases: TGCGCCAGCAGCTCACAGGGTGGGAGAACAGATACGCAGTATTTT. Translated, it gives CASSSQGGRTDTQYF.

The V gene is TRBV20-1, the J gene TRBJ1-1, with unresolved D. This CDR3 region has 11 residues. CDR1 and CDR2 from the germline V gene are DFQATT and SNEGSKA (reference sequence). Between the trimmed V and J ends, which lost 2 bases and 1 base, there was a span of 2 bases. The CDR3 reads CSARSNTEAFF. The CDR3 DNA reads TGCAGTGCTAGATCGAACACTGAAGCTTTCTTT.

This clone was seen just once. The chain has TRBV15 and TRBJ2-5, with D possibly being TRBD1 (5 bases). The CDR3 is made up of 14 amino acids. Germline V lookup: CDR1 LNHNV, CDR2 YYDKDF (reference sequence). Trimming shortened V by 1 base and J by 5 bases, and 11 bases separated the two germline ends. The CDR3 protein is CATSRGTSGETQYF. CDR3 in DNA: TGTGCCACCAGCAGAGGGACATCCGGGGAGACCCAGTACTTC.

Note on this clone: The identical CDR3 is also encoded by other nucleotide sequences in the sample. The chain couples TRBV18 to TRBJ2-7; the D is unclear. Germline CDR1 reads KGHSH; CDR2 reads LQKENI. This CDR3 has 12 amino acids. V was clipped by 6 bases and J by 0 bases, with 6 bases between them. The CDR3 loop reads CASSPSSYEQYF. In DNA form, the CDR3 reads TGTGCCAGCTCCCCCAGCTCCTACGAGCAGTACTTC. Complete variable domain (other parts from reference TRBV18 and TRBJ2-7): NAGVMQNPRHLVRRRGQEARLRCSPMKGHSHVYWYRQLPEEGLKFMVYLQKENIIDESGMPKERFSAEFPKEGPSILRIQQVVRGDSAAYFCASSPSSYEQYFGPGTRLTVT.

This rearrangement joins TRBV7-2 to TRBJ1-4; 8 bases align to TRBD1. The CDR3 loop spans 14 amino acids. V trimming: 4 bases; J trimming: 6 bases; junction bases outside the gene matches: 4. Germline CDR1 reads SGHTA; CDR2 reads FQGNSA. The CDR3 DNA is TGTGCCAGCAGCTCGACAGGGGAGGATGAAAAACTGTTTTTT. Amino acid sequence: CASSSTGEDEKLFF.

The V and J genes are TRBV5-4 and TRBJ2-3; TRBD2 matches 9 bases. The V gene's germline CDR1 is SGHNT and CDR2 YYREEE (reference sequence). This CDR3 is built from 18 residues. The J segment lost 4 bases and the V segment lost 0 bases, leaving 12 bases of the junction unmatched. The CDR3 loop is CASSLALTPGLAADTQYF. The CDR3 DNA is TGTGCCAGCAGCTTGGCGTTAACTCCGGGACTAGCTGCAGATACGCAGTATTTT.